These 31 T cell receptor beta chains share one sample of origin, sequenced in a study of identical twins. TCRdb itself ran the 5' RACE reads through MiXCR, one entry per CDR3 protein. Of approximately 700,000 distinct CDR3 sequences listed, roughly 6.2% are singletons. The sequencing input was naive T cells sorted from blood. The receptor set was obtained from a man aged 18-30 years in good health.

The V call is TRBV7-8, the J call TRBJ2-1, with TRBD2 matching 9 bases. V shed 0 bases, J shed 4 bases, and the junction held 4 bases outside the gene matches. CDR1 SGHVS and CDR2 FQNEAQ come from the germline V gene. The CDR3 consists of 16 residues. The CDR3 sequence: CASSLALAGWYNEQFF. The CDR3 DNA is TGTGCCAGCAGCTTAGCCCTAGCGGGATGGTACAATGAGCAGTTCTTC.

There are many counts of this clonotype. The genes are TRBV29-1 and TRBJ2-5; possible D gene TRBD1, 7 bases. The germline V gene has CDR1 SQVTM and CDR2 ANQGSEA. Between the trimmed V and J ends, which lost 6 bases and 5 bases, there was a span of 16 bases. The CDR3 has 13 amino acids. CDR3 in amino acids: CSVAGQRFETQYF. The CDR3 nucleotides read TGCAGCGTGGCGGGACAGCGTTTCGAGACCCAGTACTTC.

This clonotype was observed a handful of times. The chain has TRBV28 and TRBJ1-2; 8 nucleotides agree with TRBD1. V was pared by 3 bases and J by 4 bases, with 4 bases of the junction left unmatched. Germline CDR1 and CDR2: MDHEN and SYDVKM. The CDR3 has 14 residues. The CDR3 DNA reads TGTGCCAGCAGTTTCTGGCAGGGGGCCTATGGCTACACCTTC. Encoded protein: CASSFWQGAYGYTF.

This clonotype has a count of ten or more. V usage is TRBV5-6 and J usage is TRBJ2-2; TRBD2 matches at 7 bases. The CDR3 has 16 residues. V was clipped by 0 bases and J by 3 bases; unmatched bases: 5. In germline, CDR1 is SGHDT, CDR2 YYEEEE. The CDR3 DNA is TGTGCCAGCAGCTTGGAGAAGGGGAGGGACACCGGGGAGCTGTTTTTT. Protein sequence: CASSLEKGRDTGELFF.

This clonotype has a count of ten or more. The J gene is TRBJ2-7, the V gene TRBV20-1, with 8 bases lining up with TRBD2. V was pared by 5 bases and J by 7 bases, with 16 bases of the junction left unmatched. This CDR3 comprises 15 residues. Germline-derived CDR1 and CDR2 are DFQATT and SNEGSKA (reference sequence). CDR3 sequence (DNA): TGCAGTGCTTCCGGGACTAGAATCTTTTCAGGGGAGCAGTACTTC. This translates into CSASGTRIFSGEQYF.

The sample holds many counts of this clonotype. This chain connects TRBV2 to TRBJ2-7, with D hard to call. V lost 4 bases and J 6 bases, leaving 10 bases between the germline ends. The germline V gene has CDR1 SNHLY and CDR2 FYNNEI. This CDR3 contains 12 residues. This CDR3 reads CASSVALGEQYF. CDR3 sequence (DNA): TGTGCCAGCAGTGTCGCCTTGGGCGAGCAGTACTTC.

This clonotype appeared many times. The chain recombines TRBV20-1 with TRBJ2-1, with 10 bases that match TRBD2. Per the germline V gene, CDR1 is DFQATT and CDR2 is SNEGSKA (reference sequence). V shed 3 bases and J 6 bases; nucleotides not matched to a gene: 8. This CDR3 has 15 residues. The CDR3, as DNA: TGCAGTGCTAGGGTTCTAGCGGGAGCCGGCAATGAGCAGTTCTTC. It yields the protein CSARVLAGAGNEQFF.

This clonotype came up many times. The CDR3 region is CASSFTENTGELFF. DNA of the CDR3: TGTGCCAGCAGTTTCACCGAGAACACCGGGGAGCTGTTTTTT. The chain carries TRBV28 and TRBJ2-2; D gene unclear. Germline CDR1 reads MDHEN; CDR2 reads SYDVKM. Trimming left V 3 bases short and J 1 base short, with 6 bases between. The length of the CDR3 is 14 residues.

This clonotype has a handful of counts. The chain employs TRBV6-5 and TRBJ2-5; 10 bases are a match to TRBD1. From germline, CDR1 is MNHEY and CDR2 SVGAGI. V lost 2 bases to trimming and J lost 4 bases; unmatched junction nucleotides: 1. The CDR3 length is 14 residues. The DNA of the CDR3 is TGTGCCAGCAGTTACCGGACAGGGGGAGAGACCCAGTACTTC. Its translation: CASSYRTGGETQYF.

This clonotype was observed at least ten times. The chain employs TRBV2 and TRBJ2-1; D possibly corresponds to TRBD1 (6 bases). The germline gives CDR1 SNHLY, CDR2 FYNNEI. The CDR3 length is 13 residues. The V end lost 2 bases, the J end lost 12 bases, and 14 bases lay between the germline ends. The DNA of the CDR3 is TGTGCCAGCAGTGAACTTAGGGGGAGAGGGCAGTTCTTC. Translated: CASSELRGRGQFF.

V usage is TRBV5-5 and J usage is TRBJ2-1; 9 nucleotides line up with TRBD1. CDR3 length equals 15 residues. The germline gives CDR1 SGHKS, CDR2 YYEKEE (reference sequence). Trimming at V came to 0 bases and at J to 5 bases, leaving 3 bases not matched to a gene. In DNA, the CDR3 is TGTGCCAGCAGCTTGGTTCGGACAGGGGACAATGAGCAGTTCTTC. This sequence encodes CASSLVRTGDNEQFF.

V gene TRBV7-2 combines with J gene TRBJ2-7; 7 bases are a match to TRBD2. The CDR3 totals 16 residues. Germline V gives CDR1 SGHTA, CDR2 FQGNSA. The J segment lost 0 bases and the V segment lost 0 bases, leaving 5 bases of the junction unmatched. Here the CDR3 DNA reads TGTGCCAGCAGCTTAGCGGCTAGCGGACTCTCCTACGAGCAGTACTTC. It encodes CASSLAASGLSYEQYF.

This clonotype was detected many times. CDR3 DNA sequence: TGTGCCAGCAGTTTAGGAACTAGCGGGAGGGGTAACATTCAGTACTTC. This codes for CASSLGTSGRGNIQYF. This rearrangement joins TRBV12-3 or TRBV12-4 to TRBJ2-4; TRBD2 matches 13 bases. This CDR3 region has 16 residues. V was pared by 1 base and J by 7 bases, with 4 bases of the junction left unmatched.

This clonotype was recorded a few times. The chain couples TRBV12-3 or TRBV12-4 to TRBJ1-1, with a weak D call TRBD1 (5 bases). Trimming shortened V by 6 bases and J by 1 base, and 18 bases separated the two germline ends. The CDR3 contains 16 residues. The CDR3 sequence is CASSGTGGLGNTEAFF. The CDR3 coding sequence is TGTGCCAGCAGCGGGACCGGTGGATTGGGGAACACTGAAGCTTTCTTT.

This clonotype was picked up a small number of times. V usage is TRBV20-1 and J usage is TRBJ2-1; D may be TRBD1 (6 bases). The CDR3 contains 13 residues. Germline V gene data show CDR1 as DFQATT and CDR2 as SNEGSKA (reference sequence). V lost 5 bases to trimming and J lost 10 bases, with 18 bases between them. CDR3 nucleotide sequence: TGCAGTGCTCAGGCAATACAGGGATTGGAGCAGTTCTTC. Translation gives CSAQAIQGLEQFF.

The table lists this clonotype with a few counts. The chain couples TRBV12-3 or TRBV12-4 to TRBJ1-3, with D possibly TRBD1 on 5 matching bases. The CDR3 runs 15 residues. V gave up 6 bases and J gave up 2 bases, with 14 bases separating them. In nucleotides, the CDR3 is TGTGCCAGCAGCCGTCAGGGAGGTCCTGGAAACACCATATATTTT. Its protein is CASSRQGGPGNTIYF.

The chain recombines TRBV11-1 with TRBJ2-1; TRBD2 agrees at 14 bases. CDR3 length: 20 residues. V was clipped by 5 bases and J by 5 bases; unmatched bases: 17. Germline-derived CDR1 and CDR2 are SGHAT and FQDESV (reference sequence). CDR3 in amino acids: CASSTRTSGRFVERDNEQFF. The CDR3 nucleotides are TGTGCCAGCAGCACACGGACTAGCGGGAGGTTTGTTGAGAGAGACAATGAGCAGTTCTTC.

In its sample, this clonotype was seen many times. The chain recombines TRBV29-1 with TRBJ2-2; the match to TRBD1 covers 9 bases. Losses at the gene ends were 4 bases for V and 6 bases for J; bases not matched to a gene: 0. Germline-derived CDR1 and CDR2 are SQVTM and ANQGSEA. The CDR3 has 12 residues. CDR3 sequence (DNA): TGCAGCGTTGGGACAGGGGCCGGGGAGCTGTTTTTT. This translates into CSVGTGAGELFF.

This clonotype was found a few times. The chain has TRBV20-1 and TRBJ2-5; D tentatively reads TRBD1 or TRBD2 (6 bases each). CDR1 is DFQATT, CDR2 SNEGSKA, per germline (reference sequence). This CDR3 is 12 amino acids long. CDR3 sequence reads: CRIQGGGETQYF. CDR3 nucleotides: TGCAGAATACAGGGAGGTGGTGAGACCCAGTACTTC.

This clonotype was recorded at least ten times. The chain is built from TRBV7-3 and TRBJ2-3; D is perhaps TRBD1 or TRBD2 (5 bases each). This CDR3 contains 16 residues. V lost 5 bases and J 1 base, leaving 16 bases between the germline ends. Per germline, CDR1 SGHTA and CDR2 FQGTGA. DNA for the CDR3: TGTGCCAGCAGCCCAGCAGGGAGAGGGCGCACAGATACGCAGTATTTT. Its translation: CASSPAGRGRTDTQYF.

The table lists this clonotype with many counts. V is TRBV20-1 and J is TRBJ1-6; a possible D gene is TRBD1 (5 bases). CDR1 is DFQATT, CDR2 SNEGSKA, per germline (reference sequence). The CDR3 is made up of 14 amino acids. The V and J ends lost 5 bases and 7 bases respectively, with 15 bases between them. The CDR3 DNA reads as TGCAGTGCTGGAGGACAAGTACTCAATTCACCCCTCCACTTT. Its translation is CSAGGQVLNSPLHF.

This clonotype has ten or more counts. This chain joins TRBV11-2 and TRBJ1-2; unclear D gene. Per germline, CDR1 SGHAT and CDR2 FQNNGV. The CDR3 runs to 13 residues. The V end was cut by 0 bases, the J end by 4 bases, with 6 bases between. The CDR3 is CASSLDRPYGYTF. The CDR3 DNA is TGTGCCAGCAGCTTAGATCGTCCCTATGGCTACACCTTC.

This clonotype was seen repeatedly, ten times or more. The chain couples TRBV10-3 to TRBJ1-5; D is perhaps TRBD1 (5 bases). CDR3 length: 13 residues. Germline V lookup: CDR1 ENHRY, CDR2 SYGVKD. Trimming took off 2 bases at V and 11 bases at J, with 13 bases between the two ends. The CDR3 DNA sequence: TGTGCCATCAGTGAGGGTTGGGACTCGGCCCAGCATTTT. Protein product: CAISEGWDSAQHF.

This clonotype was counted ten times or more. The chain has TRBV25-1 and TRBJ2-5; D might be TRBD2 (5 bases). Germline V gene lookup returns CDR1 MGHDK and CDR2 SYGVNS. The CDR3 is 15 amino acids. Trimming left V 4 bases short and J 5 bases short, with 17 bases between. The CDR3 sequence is CASSATPEEFETQYF. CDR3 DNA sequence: TGTGCCAGCAGTGCAACCCCGGAGGAGTTTGAGACCCAGTACTTC.

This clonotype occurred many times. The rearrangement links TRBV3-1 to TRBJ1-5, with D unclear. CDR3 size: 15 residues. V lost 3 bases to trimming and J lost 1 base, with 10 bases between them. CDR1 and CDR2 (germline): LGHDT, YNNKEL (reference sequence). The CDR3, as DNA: TGTGCCAGCAGCCACGGGGTCTCGAGCAATCAGCCCCAGCATTTT. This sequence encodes CASSHGVSSNQPQHF.

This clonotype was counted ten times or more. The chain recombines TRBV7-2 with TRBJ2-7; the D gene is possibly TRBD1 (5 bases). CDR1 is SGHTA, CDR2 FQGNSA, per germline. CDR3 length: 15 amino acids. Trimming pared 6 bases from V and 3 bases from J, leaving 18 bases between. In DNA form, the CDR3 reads TGTGCCAGCAGTATGACGACAGTCCCATTCTACGAGCAGTACTTC. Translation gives CASSMTTVPFYEQYF.

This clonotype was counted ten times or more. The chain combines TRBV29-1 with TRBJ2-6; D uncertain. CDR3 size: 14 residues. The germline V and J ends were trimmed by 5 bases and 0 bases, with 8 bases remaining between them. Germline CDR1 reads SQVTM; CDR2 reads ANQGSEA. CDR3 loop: CSVSADSGANVLTF. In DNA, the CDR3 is TGCAGCGTTTCGGCGGACTCTGGGGCCAACGTCCTGACTTTC. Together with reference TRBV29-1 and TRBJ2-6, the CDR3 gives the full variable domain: SAVISQKPSRDICQRGTSLTIQCQVDSQVTMMFWYRQQPGQSLTLIATANQGSEATYESGFVIDKFPISRPNLTFSTLTVSNMSPEDSSIYLCSVSADSGANVLTFGAGSRLTVL.

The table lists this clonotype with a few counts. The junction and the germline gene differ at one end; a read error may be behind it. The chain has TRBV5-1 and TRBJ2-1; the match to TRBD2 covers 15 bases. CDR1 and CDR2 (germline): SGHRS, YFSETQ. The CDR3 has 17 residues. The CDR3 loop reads CASSDGLAGGPYNEQFF. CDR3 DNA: TGCGCCAGCAGCGACGGACTAGCGGGAGGGCCCTATAATGAGCAGTTCTTC.

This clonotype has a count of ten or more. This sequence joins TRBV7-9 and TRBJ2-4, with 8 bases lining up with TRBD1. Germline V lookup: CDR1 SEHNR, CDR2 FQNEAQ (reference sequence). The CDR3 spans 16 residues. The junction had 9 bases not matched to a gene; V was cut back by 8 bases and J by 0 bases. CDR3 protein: CASGIQGAQAKNIQYF. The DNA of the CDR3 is TGTGCCAGCGGAATCCAGGGGGCGCAAGCCAAAAACATTCAGTACTTC.

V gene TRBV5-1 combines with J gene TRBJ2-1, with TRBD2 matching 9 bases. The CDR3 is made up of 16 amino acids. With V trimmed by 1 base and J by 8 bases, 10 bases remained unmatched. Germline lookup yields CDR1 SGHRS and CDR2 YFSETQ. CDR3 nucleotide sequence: TGCGCCAGCAGCTTGTTCCCCGAGCGGGAGGTCGATGAGCAGTTCTTC. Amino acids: CASSLFPEREVDEQFF.

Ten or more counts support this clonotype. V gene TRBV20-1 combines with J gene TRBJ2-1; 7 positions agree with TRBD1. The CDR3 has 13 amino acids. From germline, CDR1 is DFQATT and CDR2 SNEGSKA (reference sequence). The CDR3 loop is CRSTGDFYNEQFF. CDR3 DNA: TGCAGAAGTACAGGGGATTTCTACAATGAGCAGTTCTTC.